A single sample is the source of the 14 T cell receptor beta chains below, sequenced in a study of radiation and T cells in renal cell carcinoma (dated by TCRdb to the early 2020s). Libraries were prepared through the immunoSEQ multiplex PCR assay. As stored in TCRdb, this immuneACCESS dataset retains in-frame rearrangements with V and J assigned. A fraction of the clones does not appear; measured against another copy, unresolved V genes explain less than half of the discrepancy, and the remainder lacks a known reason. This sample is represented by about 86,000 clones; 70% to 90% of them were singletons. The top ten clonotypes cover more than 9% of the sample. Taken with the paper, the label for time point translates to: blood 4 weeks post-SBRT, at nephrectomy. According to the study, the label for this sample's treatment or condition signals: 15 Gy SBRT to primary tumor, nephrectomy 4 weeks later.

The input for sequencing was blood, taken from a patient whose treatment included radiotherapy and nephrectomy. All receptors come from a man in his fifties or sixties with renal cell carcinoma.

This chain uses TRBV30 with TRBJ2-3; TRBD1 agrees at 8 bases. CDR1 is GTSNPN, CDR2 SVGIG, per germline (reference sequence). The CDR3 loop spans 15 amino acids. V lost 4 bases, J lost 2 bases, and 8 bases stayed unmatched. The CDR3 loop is CAWTRQGTLTDTQYF. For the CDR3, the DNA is TGTGCCTGGACCAGACAGGGGACCCTCACAGATACGCAGTATTTT.

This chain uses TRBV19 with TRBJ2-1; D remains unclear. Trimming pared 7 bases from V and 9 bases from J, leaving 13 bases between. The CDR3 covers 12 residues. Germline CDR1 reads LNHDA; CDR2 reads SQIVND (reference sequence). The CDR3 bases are TGTGCCAGTAACCCCCCCCCAGGTGAGCAGTTCTTC. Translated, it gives CASNPPPGEQFF.

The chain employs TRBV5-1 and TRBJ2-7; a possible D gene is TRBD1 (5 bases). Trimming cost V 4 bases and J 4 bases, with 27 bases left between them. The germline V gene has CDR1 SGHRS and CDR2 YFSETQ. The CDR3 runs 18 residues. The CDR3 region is CASSPSPQDGSTIYEQYF. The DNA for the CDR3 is TGCGCCAGCAGCCCGTCCCCACAGGATGGCTCTACGATTTACGAGCAGTACTTC.

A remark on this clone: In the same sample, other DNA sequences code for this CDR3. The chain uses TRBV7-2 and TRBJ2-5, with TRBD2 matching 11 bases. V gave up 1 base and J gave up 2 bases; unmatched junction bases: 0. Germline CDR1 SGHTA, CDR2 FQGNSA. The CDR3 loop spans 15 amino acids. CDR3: CASSLGLAGQETQYF. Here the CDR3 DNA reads TGTGCCAGCAGCTTAGGACTAGCGGGGCAAGAGACCCAGTACTTC.

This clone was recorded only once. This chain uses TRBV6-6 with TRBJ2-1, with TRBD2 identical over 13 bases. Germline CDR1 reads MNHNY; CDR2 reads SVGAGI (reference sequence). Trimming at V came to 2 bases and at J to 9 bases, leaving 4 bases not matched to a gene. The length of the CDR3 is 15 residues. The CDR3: CASSYRLAGGSEQFF. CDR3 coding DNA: TGTGCCAGCAGTTACAGACTAGCGGGGGGAAGTGAGCAGTTCTTC.

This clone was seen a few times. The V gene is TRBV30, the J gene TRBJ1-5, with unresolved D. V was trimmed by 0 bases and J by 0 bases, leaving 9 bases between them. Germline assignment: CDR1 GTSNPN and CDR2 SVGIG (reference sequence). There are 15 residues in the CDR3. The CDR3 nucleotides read TGTGCCTGGAGTGTACGAGACCCTAGCAATCAGCCCCAGCATTTT. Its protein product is CAWSVRDPSNQPQHF.

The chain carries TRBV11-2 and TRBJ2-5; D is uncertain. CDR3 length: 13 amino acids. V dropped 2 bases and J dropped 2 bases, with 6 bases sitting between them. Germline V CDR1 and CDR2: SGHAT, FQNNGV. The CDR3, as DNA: TGTGCCAGCAGCTTACAGGAACAAGAGACCCAGTACTTC. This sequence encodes CASSLQEQETQYF.

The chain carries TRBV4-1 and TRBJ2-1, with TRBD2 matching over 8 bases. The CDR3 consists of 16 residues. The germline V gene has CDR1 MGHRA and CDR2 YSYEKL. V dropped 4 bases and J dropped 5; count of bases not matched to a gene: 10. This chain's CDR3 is CASSLTRLAKNNEQFF. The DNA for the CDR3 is TGCGCCAGCAGCCTAACCCGACTAGCGAAAAACAATGAGCAGTTCTTC.

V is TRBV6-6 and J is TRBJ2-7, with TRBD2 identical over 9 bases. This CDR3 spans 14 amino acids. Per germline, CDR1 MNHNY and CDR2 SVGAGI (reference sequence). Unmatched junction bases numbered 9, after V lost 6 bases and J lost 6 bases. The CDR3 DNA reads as TGTGCCAGCAGACCGGGACTAGCTTATGTCGAGCAGTACTTC. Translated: CASRPGLAYVEQYF.

The CDR3 sequence: CASSLIAGQGRNEQFF. CDR3 sequence (DNA): TGTGCCAGCAGTCTCATCGCTGGACAGGGCCGCAATGAGCAGTTCTTC. The J gene is TRBJ2-1, the V gene TRBV6-6; TRBD1 matches 8 bases. The ends lost 5 bases at V and 6 bases at J; junction bases unmatched: 12. Germline V gene data show CDR1 as MNHNY and CDR2 as SVGAGI (reference sequence). The CDR3 has 16 amino acids.

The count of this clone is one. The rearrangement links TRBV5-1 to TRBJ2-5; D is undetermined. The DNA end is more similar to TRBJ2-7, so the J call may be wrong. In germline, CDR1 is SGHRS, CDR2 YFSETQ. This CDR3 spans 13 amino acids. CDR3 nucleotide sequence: TGCGCCAGCAGCAGGATCGAGACCTACGAGCAGTACTTC. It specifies CASSRIETYEQYF.

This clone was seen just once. This CDR3 is CASSLTGTGTYEQYF. The DNA of the CDR3 is TGTGCCAGCAGTTTAACCGGGACAGGCACCTACGAGCAGTACTTC. J is TRBJ2-7 and V is TRBV28; 8 bases align to TRBD1. This CDR3 comprises 15 residues. With 2 bases clipped from V and 2 bases from J, the junction kept 5 bases outside the gene matches. The V gene's germline CDR1 is MDHEN and CDR2 SYDVKM.

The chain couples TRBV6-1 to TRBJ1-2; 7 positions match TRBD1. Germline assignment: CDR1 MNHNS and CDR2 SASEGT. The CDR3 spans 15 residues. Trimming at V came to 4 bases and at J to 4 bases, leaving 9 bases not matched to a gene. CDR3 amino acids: CASSGLGQRFYGYTF. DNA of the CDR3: TGTGCCAGCAGTGGGCTGGGACAGAGATTCTATGGCTACACCTTC.

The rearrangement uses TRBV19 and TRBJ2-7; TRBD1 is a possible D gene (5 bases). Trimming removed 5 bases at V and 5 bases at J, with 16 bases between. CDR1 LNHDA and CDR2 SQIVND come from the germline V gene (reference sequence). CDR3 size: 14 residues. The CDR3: CASSAQQGPHEQYF. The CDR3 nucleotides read TGTGCCAGTAGTGCCCAGCAGGGTCCCCACGAGCAGTACTTC.